A single TCR beta chain is shown here with its context. The antigen remains undetermined. The data originate from a study of vaccination effects on CD4 cells after COVID-19. Overall study context: CD4+ T cells specific for antigen were expanded with viral peptide pools by the ViraFEST assay before sequencing.

Profiled with immunoSEQ multiplex PCR; TCRdb holds only in-frame clones, not every one. The repertoire has around 40,000 clones, around 70% of them found once; the top ten carry over 8.5%. Germline-derived CDR1 and CDR2 are MNHEY and SVGAGI. J was trimmed by 7 bases and V by 6 bases; bases with no gene match: 7. The CDR3 spans 14 residues. A roughly 10-day culture period preceded the isolation of CD4+ T cells. Each participant received a vaccine that was either BNT162b2 or mRNA-1273, given as two doses. Nucleocapsid antibodies were negative in the vaccine recipients, who had never had SARS-CoV-2 infection. On days 3 and 7, fresh IL-2 medium replaced half the medium.

The chain uses TRBV6-5 and TRBJ2-1; 9 nucleotides match TRBD2. Sequences were derived from CD4+ T cells from PBMCs cultured without peptide, sampled after COVID-19 vaccination. The sequence was obtained from a human donor who received a COVID-19 vaccine. The CDR3, as DNA: TGTGCCAGCAGCCTTGCGGGGGGGGCTAATGAGCAGTTCTTC. Its protein is CASSLAGGANEQFF.